This T cell receptor beta chain was profiled in a study of tumor-infiltrating lymphocytes in primary liver carcinoma (dated by TCRdb to 2016 to 2017). Notes on the research overall: Of the five patients, three men and two women aged 30 to 69 years, four had hepatocellular carcinoma and one had combined HCC and intrahepatic cholangiocarcinoma. Tumors of the five patients were stage T1-T3 N0M0 with maximum diameters of roughly 4 to 11 cm. Each sample produced about 3.5 to 7.13 million productive TCRbeta reads, and read depth showed no significant difference between tissue types. The study combined TCRbeta repertoire sequencing, expression microarrays and whole-exome sequencing across five regions of each liver tumor, with adjacent normal tissue and blood. A total of around 35 specimens from 5 patients, comprising approximately 25 tumor regions, 5 adjacent noncancerous liver tissues and 5 peripheral blood samples, were covered by TCRbeta repertoire sequencing. To link TCRbeta repertoire diversity to the local molecular phenotype, the roughly 24 tumor region samples were profiled with Agilent mRNA microarrays. Technical replicate repertoires showed high reproducibility, with mean shared-clone rates roughly 0.89 and correlation coefficients above 0.95. Points the paper makes about the study in general: Since the samples were bulk and unsorted, there was no way to compare CD4+ and CD8+ T cell repertoires. Because sequencing covered only the TCR beta chain and unpaired alpha chains were not captured, true repertoire diversity is likely underestimated. Just about 7-25% of top clones turned up in all five regions of a tumor, which suggests spatial heterogeneity among tumor-infiltrating T cells. The study included only five patients, and the authors note findings should be validated in a larger study. Compared with blood, tumors had a significantly larger share of the repertoire taken up by the top 250 clones (p = 0.039). Consistent with antigen-driven expansion, pairs of tumor regions showed higher repertoire overlap (mean roughly 35%) than either tumor-adjacent pairs (approximately 17%) or tumor-blood pairs (around 14%).

Without any cell sorting, total RNA and DNA were extracted together from about 20-30 mg of bulk tissue using the AllPrep DNA/RNA mini kit. A handful of patients with histopathologically diagnosed primary liver carcinoma underwent surgical resection in China between 2015 and 2016. At the time of sampling, the patients were treatment-naive and had chronic HBV infection. Five spatially separated regions were sampled per tumor: superior, inferior, left-lateral and right-lateral poles, plus the tumor centre. Histology showed that every tumor sample contained more than 80% viable tumor cells. Fresh tumor and adjacent tissue pieces were bisected; one half was stored in RNAlater at -80°C, the other sent for histology. TCRbeta-specific cDNA was reverse-transcribed from 500 ng total RNA using a constant-region primer and ProtoScript II reverse transcriptase. Three nested multiplex PCR rounds, following a slightly modified ARM-PCR procedure, were used to build the TCRbeta libraries. Multiplex TRBV1-TRBV30 forward primers and a Cbeta reverse primer were used in the first two PCR rounds, each of which was run for about 10 cycles. A final 25-cycle PCR with Deep VentR polymerase added sample barcodes and Illumina adapters. Before sequencing, amplicons between 200 and 500 bp were purified from gel using a QIAquick gel extraction kit. An Illumina HiSeq 2500 was used to sequence the TCRbeta amplicons, generating 250-bp paired-end reads. As for how the authors treated the data: Trimmomatic v0.33 was used to quality-trim the reads, and FLASH v1.2.11 was used to merge paired reads so that full CDR3 sequences could be recovered. V, D and J germline segments were assigned to the rearranged TCRbeta sequences by MiGEC v1.2.1b. VDJtools v1.0.0 computed clonotype statistics and Shannon-Wiener diversity indices. Except for diversity analysis, only the 250 most abundant clonotypes of each sample were used in subsequent analyses to reduce sampling bias. TCRdb took the public reads, trimmed them with fastp at Q25, ran MiXCR for clone calling and kept in-frame beta chains. Here each entry gathers all rows of one CDR3 protein and keeps the most common genes and DNA. The V and J calls reflect TCRdb's pipeline rather than the authors' work. This sample has more than 45,000 distinct CDR3 sequences in its table, and over 65% of those were observed once. The ten largest clonotypes hold around 22% of the sample.

CDR1 and CDR2 (SQVTM, ANQGSEA) derive from the germline V gene. The CDR3 goes from the cysteine to the phenylalanine over 12 residues. Just the 36-base CDR3 DNA is kept, in frame starting at base 1. V is pared back by 7 bases and J by 2 bases, with 12 bases lying between the germline termini. This clonotype was counted ten times or more. The target of this receptor is not known. One base away there is no much larger clone; base qualities are not given. The TCR was taken from a man aged 35-49 years with primary liver carcinoma and hepatitis B virus infection. In this chain, TRBV29-1 is recombined with TRBJ2-7; the D gene is perhaps TRBD1, on 6 matching bases. Sequenced: liver tumor tissue from sampling region 5. Reading the label with the study, this specimen's cell subset or site is: tumor region T5, tumor centre. The nucleotide sequence reads TGCAGCGCCACGACAGGTACCTACGAGCAGTACTTC. Its protein is CSATTGTYEQYF.